This TCR beta chain was identified in a study of T cell responses to AZD1222 COVID-19 vaccine. V lost 5 bases and J lost 8; bases outside the gene matches: 7. The germline V gene encodes CDR1 SGHNT and CDR2 YENEEA. The CDR3 totals 15 residues. The data were produced by immunoSEQ multiplex PCR, yet TCRdb's version contains in-frame clones alone and is incomplete. Counted here are some 130,000 clones, approximately 90% occurring once; the ten biggest clones make up around 8.6%. The rearrangement uses TRBV11-3 and TRBJ2-1; 12 bases are shared with TRBD1. This clonotype was obtained from an adult in good health. The sample here was peripheral blood, taken on day 0 of AZD1222 vaccination. CDR3 protein: CASSLGQGAPDEQFF. As DNA, the CDR3 is TGTGCCAGCAGCCTGGGACAGGGGGCGCCGGATGAGCAGTTCTTC. The full variable domain, with the rest looked up from reference TRBV11-3 and TRBJ2-1, is EAGVVQSPRYKIIEKKQPVAFWCNPISGHNTLYWYLQNLGQGPELLIRYENEEAVDDSQLPKDRFSAERLKGVDSTLKIQPAELGDSAVYLCASSLGQGAPDEQFFGPGTRLTVL.